The rows below give T cell receptor beta chains drawn from one sample of a study of blood T cell repertoires in COVID-19. Sequencing used immunoSEQ multiplex PCR; TCRdb keeps in-frame clones, though not all of them. Of tens of thousands of clones listed, about 84% are singletons. Sequencing used peripheral blood. All receptors derive from a human donor in a cohort sampled during active COVID-19. The CDR3 runs from the conserved cysteine through the conserved F or W. The order of the fields is J gene, V gene, clone size, D gene, CDR3 DNA, CDR3 protein. The D gene is left open where the match is weak. Size is omitted from some rows. Given values are once, few, many or a class for expanded clones.

J: TRBJ2-1
V: TRBV7-9
size: -
D: TRBD2
DNA: TGTGCCAGCAGCCCCTATCTTAGCGGGAGCGATGAGCAGTTCTTC
CDR3: CASSPYLSGSDEQFF

J: TRBJ2-7
V: TRBV6-1
size: -
D: TRBD1
DNA: TGTGCCAGCAGTGAAGAAGGGACAGGGGAGTTGGTACGCGAGCAGTACTTC
CDR3: CASSEEGTGELVREQYF

J: TRBJ2-3
V: TRBV19
size: once
D: TRBD2
DNA: TGTGCCAGTAGTATGGACCTAGCGGCTAGCACAGATACGCAGTATTTT
CDR3: CASSMDLAASTDTQYF

J: TRBJ2-5
V: TRBV4-3
size: -
D: TRBD2
DNA: TGCGCCAGCAGCCAAGAGGGGGGGCAAGAGACCCAGTACTTC
CDR3: CASSQEGGQETQYF

J: TRBJ1-1
V: TRBV2
size: -
D: TRBD1
DNA: TGTGCCAGCAGTGAATTGGAGGGGGCGAGGTCTGAAGCTTTCTTT
CDR3: CASSELEGARSEAFF

J: TRBJ2-1
V: TRBV19
size: -
D: -
DNA: TGTGCCAGTAGTCTCATCTTTATAGCGGCGCGGGACAATGAGCAGTTCTTC
CDR3: CASSLIFIAARDNEQFF

J: TRBJ2-7
V: TRBV21-1
size: few
D: -
DNA: TGTGCCAGCAGCAAGACGGGGGACCGGGATTCTAGCGGGAGGGAGACCTACGAGCAGTACTTC
CDR3: CASSKTGDRDSSGRETYEQYF

J: TRBJ1-1
V: TRBV9
size: few
D: TRBD1
DNA: TGTGCCAGCAGCGTGGGGACAGGGACTGAAGCTTTCTTT
CDR3: CASSVGTGTEAFF

J: TRBJ1-4
V: TRBV3-1/TRBV3-2
size: -
D: -
DNA: TGTGCCAGCAGAAAGAACCCGGACAGACATAATGAAAAACTGTTTTTT
CDR3: CASRKNPDRHNEKLFF

J: TRBJ1-4
V: TRBV19
size: -
D: -
DNA: TGTGCCAGTAGTATAGGCAGCGGAGAAAAACTGTTTTTT
CDR3: CASSIGSGEKLFF

J: TRBJ2-7
V: TRBV7-2
size: -
D: TRBD2
DNA: TGTGCCAGCTGGGGGGGACTTGCGGGTGGGGCCGAGGGGTGGATGCAGTACTTC
CDR3: CASWGGLAGGAEGWMQYF

J: TRBJ2-5
V: TRBV5-1
size: -
D: TRBD2
DNA: TGCGCCAGCAGCCCTGTCCTAGCGGGAGAGACCCAGTACTTC
CDR3: CASSPVLAGETQYF

J: TRBJ2-7
V: TRBV5-1
size: -
D: -
DNA: TGCGCCAGCAGCTTGGAGGAGGCCCCAAACGTGCAGTACTTC
CDR3: CASSLEEAPNVQYF

J: TRBJ1-2
V: TRBV9
size: -
D: -
DNA: TGTGCCAGCAGCGTAGGGAGCCCCTATGGCTACACCTTC
CDR3: CASSVGSPYGYTF

J: TRBJ2-7
V: TRBV5-4
size: -
D: TRBD2
DNA: TGTGCCAGCAGCCCTATGGCGGGAGTCTACGAGCAGTACTTC
CDR3: CASSPMAGVYEQYF

J: TRBJ2-1
V: TRBV6-1
size: -
D: -
DNA: TGTGCCAGCAGTGAAGAAGGACGCAGCCTAGCTTACAATGAGCAGTTCTTC
CDR3: CASSEEGRSLAYNEQFF

J: TRBJ2-2
V: TRBV6-6
size: -
D: -
DNA: TGTGCCAGCAGTTACTTGGAGGGCCTCGGGGAGCTGTTTTTT
CDR3: CASSYLEGLGELFF

J: TRBJ1-5
V: TRBV19
size: -
D: -
DNA: TGTGCCAGTAGTGCGGGTCAGCCCCAGCATTTT
CDR3: CASSAGQPQHF

J: TRBJ1-4
V: TRBV6-5
size: -
D: -
DNA: TGTGCCAGCAGTTACTCAAGAGGAACTAATGAAAAACTGTTTTTT
CDR3: CASSYSRGTNEKLFF

J: TRBJ2-5
V: TRBV6-6
size: -
D: TRBD2
DNA: TGTGCCAGCAGTTACTCGATGGTCCGGGAGGGGACCCAGTACTTC
CDR3: CASSYSMVREGTQYF

J: TRBJ2-5
V: TRBV7-2
size: -
D: -
DNA: TGTGCCAGCAGCTTAGCACCCAGGGGTCGAGAGACCCAGTACTTC
CDR3: CASSLAPRGRETQYF

J: TRBJ2-7
V: TRBV21-1
size: -
D: -
DNA: TGTGCCAGCAGCAAGAAGGGCAGGGGGACCTACGAGCAGTACTTC
CDR3: CASSKKGRGTYEQYF

J: TRBJ1-2
V: TRBV6-4
size: -
D: -
DNA: -
CDR3: CASSEEFFGDGYTF

J: TRBJ2-3
V: TRBV21-1
size: -
D: -
DNA: TGTGCCAGCAGCAAAGATGGACTAGCGGGAGCCACAGATACGCAGTATTTT
CDR3: CASSKDGLAGATDTQYF

J: TRBJ1-1
V: TRBV6-5
size: -
D: -
DNA: TGTGCCAGCAGTCCAGACAGAGCGAACACTGAAGCTTTCTTT
CDR3: CASSPDRANTEAFF

J: TRBJ1-2
V: TRBV12-3/TRBV12-4
size: -
D: TRBD1
DNA: TGTGCCAGCAGTTTACAGGGGGCGCGAGGCTACACCTTC
CDR3: CASSLQGARGYTF

J: TRBJ1-5
V: TRBV19
size: -
D: -
DNA: TGTGCCAGTAGTAAGCAACCAGGGATTTCAAATCAGCCCCAGCATTTT
CDR3: CASSKQPGISNQPQHF

J: TRBJ2-3
V: TRBV7-2
size: -
D: TRBD2
DNA: TGTGCCAGCAGCTCTCCTGGGACTAGCGGGATCAGAGGGTTT
CDR3: CASSSPGTSGIRGF

J: TRBJ2-7
V: TRBV28
size: -
D: -
DNA: TGTGCCAGCAGTTTACTAGGCGCCTACGAGCAGTACTTC
CDR3: CASSLLGAYEQYF

J: TRBJ2-2
V: TRBV15
size: -
D: -
DNA: TGTGCCACCAGCAGAGCCCAGGGCAGGGTTCAGGGGGAGCTGTTTTTT
CDR3: CATSRAQGRVQGELFF

J: TRBJ2-3
V: TRBV27
size: -
D: -
DNA: TGTGCCAGCAGTTTATGGGGGAGGGATACGCAGTATTTT
CDR3: CASSLWGRDTQYF